Below are 17 T cell receptor delta chains sequenced from a single sample in a study of γδ T cells in repeated Plasmodium falciparum infection. TCRdb reprocessed the multiplex PCR reads using CATT. The sample yields about 93,000 delta-chain clones, roughly 0.9% seen once. Gammadelta T cells were flow-sorted from PBMC into Vgamma9/Vdelta2+ and Vdelta2-negative populations for bulk analysis. The sample consisted of gamma-delta T cells from blood. Receptors were obtained from a pool of human donors (malaria-infected and uninfected, not separated).

As for this clone: TCRdb pairs this DNA with a much larger clone's protein that differs at residue 9, likely a read error; the protein shown was translated from the DNA. The J gene is TRDJ1, the V gene TRDV2, with 7 bases that match TRDD3. The J gene, missing from TCRdb, was assigned here through DNA to germline matching. The CDR3 is 19 amino acids. Germline V gives CDR1 GEAIGNYY, CDR2 EKD. Germline trimming cut 1 base from V and 1 base from J; bases unmatched to any gene: 17. In nucleotides, the CDR3 is TGTGCCTGTGACACGATCCCCCTGAGGATACGGCCGGGCACCGATAAACTCATCTTT. Protein: CACDTIPLRIRPGTDKLIF.

This clone was observed at least ten times. TCRdb's entry gives the protein of a much larger clone, which mismatches this DNA's translation at residue 3, likely from a read error; the protein reported here is translated from the DNA. The V gene is TRDV1, the J gene TRDJ1, with a weak D call TRDD3 (8 bases). Since TCRdb gives no J gene, matching the DNA to germline was used here to assign it. Germline-derived CDR1 and CDR2 are TSWWSYY and QGS. This CDR3 contains 20 residues. CDR3 residues: CAPGAPFLQLGAIPTDKLIF. In nucleotides, the CDR3 is TGTGCTCCTGGGGCGCCCTTCCTCCAACTGGGGGCGATACCCACCGATAAACTCATCTTT.

This clone was observed at least ten times. This sequence is one base from a far larger clone and is likely a read error. This chain connects TRDV2 to TRDJ1, with 9 bases lining up with TRDD3. The CDR3 consists of 16 residues. CDR1 and CDR2 from the germline V gene are GEAIGNYY and EKD. After removal of 8 bases from V and 9 bases from J, the junction contained 21 bases not matched to a gene. The chain's CDR3 is CASPLNVLGEILELIF. CDR3 bases: TGTGCCTCTCCCCTCAACGTACTGGGGGAGATATTGGAACTCATCTTT.

In regard to this clone: The protein that TCRdb holds for this DNA derives from a much larger clone and differs from the translated DNA at residue 18, which likely indicates a read error; the protein shown here is translated from the DNA. This chain connects TRDV1 to TRDJ1; 9 bases fit TRDD3. V shed 1 base and J 1 base; nucleotides not matched to a gene: 28. The CDR3 is 24 amino acids. Germline loops: CDR1 TSWWSYY, CDR2 QGS. The CDR3 spells CALGERGFYPYWGRRGRCTDKLIF. The CDR3 DNA is TGTGCTCTTGGGGAACGAGGCTTCTACCCCTACTGGGGGAGACGGGGTAGGTGCACCGATAAACTCATCTTT.

Comment on this clone: TCRdb's protein for this DNA is that of a much larger clone and differs from the translation at residue 11, likely a read error; the protein shown is the DNA translation. The V gene is TRDV1, the J gene TRDJ1; 7 bases are a match to TRDD3. TCRdb offers no J gene call, so here the DNA was matched to germline to obtain one. Losses at the gene ends were 1 base for V and 0 bases for J; bases not matched to a gene: 29. CDR1 and CDR2 (germline): TSWWSYY, QGS. This CDR3 contains 24 residues. The CDR3 sequence is CALGERDTSGTLTPDGVNTDKLIF. CDR3 DNA sequence: TGTGCTCTTGGGGAACGGGATACAAGCGGGACACTAACCCCCGATGGAGTTAACACCGATAAACTCATCTTT.

Comments on this clone: TCRdb pairs this DNA with a much larger clone's protein that differs at residue 11, likely a read error; the protein shown was translated from the DNA. The rearrangement joins TRDV2 to TRDJ2, with D perhaps TRDD3 (5 bases). The J gene, missing from TCRdb, was assigned here through DNA to germline matching. The CDR3 is 15 residues long. Germline CDR1 GEAIGNYY, CDR2 EKD. The germline V and J ends were trimmed by 0 bases and 10 bases, with 17 bases remaining between them. CDR3 bases: TGTGCCTGTGACACCCTTAGGGGAGACCTGGAACAACTCTTCTTT. Residues: CACDTLRGDLEQLFF.

This clone was seen more than once but under ten times. Since a far larger clone is one base different, this is likely a read error. The same CDR3 can be traced to other DNA sequences in this sample. The J gene is TRDJ1, the V gene TRDV2; TRDD3 aligns across 9 bases. Germline matching of the DNA provided the J gene here, since TCRdb leaves it blank. V shed 0 bases, J shed 5 bases, and the junction held 18 bases outside the gene matches. The CDR3 spans 19 residues. Germline lookup yields CDR1 GEAIGNYY and CDR2 EKD. In DNA, the CDR3 is TGTGCCTGTGACACCCGGAACTTCCTCGGGGATACGCGGTGGGATAAACTCATCTTT. This gives the protein CACDTRNFLGDTRWDKLIF.

A remark on this clone: TCRdb shows a much larger clone's protein in place of this DNA's translation, and the two differ at residue 16, likely through a read error; the protein shown is translated from the DNA. The chain has TRDV2 and TRDJ2; 9 nucleotides match TRDD2. Here the J gene came from matching the DNA to germline, since TCRdb omits it. V was clipped by 2 bases and J by 0 bases; unmatched bases: 33. CDR3 length: 26 amino acids. Germline V gene sequence: CDR1 GEAIGNYY, CDR2 EKD. The CDR3 here is CACDRIPSYGAGSPMELGALTAQLFF. The CDR3 DNA sequence: TGTGCCTGTGACAGAATCCCTTCCTACGGAGCCGGGAGTCCCATGGAACTAGGAGCTTTGACAGCACAACTCTTCTTT.

The table lists this clone with many counts. This chain links TRDV1 with TRDJ1, with TRDD3 matching over 8 bases. V was pared by 1 base and J by 0 bases, with 10 bases of the junction left unmatched. The CDR3 is 18 amino acids. Germline-derived CDR1 and CDR2 are TSWWSYY and QGS. CDR3 in DNA: TGTGCTCTTGGGGAACCCGGATGGGGGATGATCTACACCGATAAACTCATCTTT. Its translation is CALGEPGWGMIYTDKLIF.

This clone was picked up a small number of times. The protein TCRdb gives is from a much larger clone and does not agree with this DNA's translation at residue 20, likely a read error; the protein shown here comes from the DNA. The rearrangement joins TRDV1 to TRDJ4, with 13 nucleotides matching TRDD3. CDR3 size: 23 residues. Germline CDR1 and CDR2: TSWWSYY and QGS. CDR3 sequence: CALGELPTRSILGDTLTPRHLIF. CDR3 DNA: TGTGCTCTTGGGGAACTTCCAACCCGATCCATACTGGGGGATACGCTAACTCCCAGACACCTGATCTTT.

This clone turned up a few times. This DNA translates differently at residue 17 from the TCRdb protein, which is that of a much larger clone; a read error is likely, and the protein shown is the DNA's own translation. The J gene went uncalled, whereas the V gene is TRDV1; no DNA check was done on the table's D call, TRDD3. The length of the CDR3 is 19 residues. From germline, CDR1 is TSWWSYY and CDR2 QGS. The chain's CDR3 is CALGDNKFRCSPYTDKPIF. CDR3 coding DNA: TGTGCTCTTGGGGACAATAAATTTCGCTGTTCCCCGTACACCGATAAACCCATCTTT.

Comments on this clone: This likely traces to a read error, being one base from a far larger clone. The sample has other DNA sequences that encode this CDR3 too. The V and J genes are TRDV2 and TRDJ1; 10 bases are a match to TRDD3. The J gene, absent from TCRdb, was called here by matching the DNA to germline. CDR3 length equals 20 residues. Germline trimming cut 4 bases from V and 0 bases from J; bases unmatched to any gene: 19. Germline CDR1 and CDR2: GEAIGNYY and EKD. DNA for the CDR3: TGTGCCTGTGATACCAATTTTCCGGGGGATACGACTCCGTACACCGATAAACTCATCTTT. Protein sequence: CACDTNFPGDTTPYTDKLIF.

This clone occurred a few times. This DNA's translation and the protein TCRdb lists, from a much larger clone, do not match at residue 11, likely due to a read error; the protein shown is translated from the DNA. This chain links TRDV1 with TRDJ2; D gene ambiguous. The CDR3 is made up of 19 amino acids. CDR1 and CDR2 from the germline V gene are TSWWSYY and QGS. The V end was cut by 1 base, the J end by 3 bases, with 21 bases between. The CDR3 loop reads CALGERGVFYRVLTAQLFF. The CDR3 DNA is TGTGCTCTTGGGGAACGGGGTGTCTTTTACCGGGTCCTGACAGCACAACTCTTCTTT.

In regard to this clone: The TCRdb record carries a much larger clone's protein, which differs from this DNA's translation at residue 15; a read error is the likely cause, and the protein listed here is the DNA translation. V is TRDV1 and J is TRDJ1, with 8 bases matching TRDD3. The germline V gene has CDR1 TSWWSYY and CDR2 QGS. The CDR3 has 24 residues. V gave up 1 base and J gave up 0 bases; unmatched junction bases: 28. CDR3 protein: CALGEPTFFCPNWGVPCYTDKLIF. The CDR3 bases are TGTGCTCTTGGGGAACCCACCTTTTTCTGTCCTAACTGGGGGGTACCCTGCTACACCGATAAACTCATCTTT.

Of note for this clone: Given a far larger clone just one base away, this is likely a sequencing read error. At the DNA level, this CDR3 is encoded by other sequences in the same sample as well. The CDR3 sequence is CALGSRLGCLRCPGCDKLIF. The CDR3 coding sequence is TGTGCTCTTGGGTCTCGGTTGGGATGCCTACGTTGCCCGGGCTGCGATAAACTCATCTTT. The chain links TRDV1 to TRDJ1, with D perhaps assigned TRDD2 or TRDD3 (5 bases each). The J gene, not given by TCRdb, was assigned here from a germline match of the nucleotide sequence. The V end lost 5 bases, the J end lost 4 bases, and 32 bases lay between the germline ends. From germline, CDR1 is TSWWSYY and CDR2 QGS. The CDR3 is 20 amino acids.

Of note for this clone: For this DNA, TCRdb reports the protein of a much larger clone, which diverges at residue 10, most likely from a read error; the protein presented here is translated directly from the DNA. The chain couples TRDV2 to TRDJ1, with 11 positions matching TRDD3. Here the J gene was assigned by germline matching of the DNA, as TCRdb has none. The length of the CDR3 is 14 residues. The V and J ends lost 1 base and 7 bases, in that order; junction bases with no gene match: 4. Germline CDR1 reads GEAIGNYY; CDR2 reads EKD. Here the CDR3 DNA reads TGTGCCTGTGACACAATGGGGGATACGCGTAAACTCATCTTT. This codes for CACDTMGDTRKLIF.

This clone was recorded a few times. A read error is the likely source, as a far larger clone sits one nucleotide away. Other DNA sequences within the sample encode an identical CDR3. The J gene is TRDJ1, the V gene TRDV1; D possibly corresponds to TRDD3 (6 bases). The J gene, missing from TCRdb, was assigned here through DNA to germline matching. Germline V gives CDR1 TSWWSYY, CDR2 QGS. CDR3 length equals 14 residues. CDR3 coding DNA: TGCGCTCTTGGGGGCCTATCACTCCGCACGGTACTCATCTTT. It translates to CALGGLSLRTVLIF.